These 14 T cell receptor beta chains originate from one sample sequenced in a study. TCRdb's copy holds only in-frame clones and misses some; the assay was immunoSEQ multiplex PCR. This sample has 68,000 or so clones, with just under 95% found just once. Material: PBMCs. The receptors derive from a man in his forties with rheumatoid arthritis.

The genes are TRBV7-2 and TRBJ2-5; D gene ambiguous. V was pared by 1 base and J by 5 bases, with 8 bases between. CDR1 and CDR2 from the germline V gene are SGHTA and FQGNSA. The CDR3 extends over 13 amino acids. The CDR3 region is CASSLVIIETQYF. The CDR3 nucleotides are TGTGCCAGCAGCTTAGTCATAATCGAGACCCAGTACTTC.

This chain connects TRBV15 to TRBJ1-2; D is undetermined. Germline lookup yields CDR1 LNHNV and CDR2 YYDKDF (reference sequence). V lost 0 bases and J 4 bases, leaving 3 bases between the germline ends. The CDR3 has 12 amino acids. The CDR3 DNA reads TGTGCCACCAGCAGAGATACCTATGGCTACACCTTC. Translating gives CATSRDTYGYTF.

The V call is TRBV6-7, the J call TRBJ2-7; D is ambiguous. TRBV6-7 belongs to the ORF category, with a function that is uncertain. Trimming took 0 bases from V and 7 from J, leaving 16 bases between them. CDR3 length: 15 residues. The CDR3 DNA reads TGTGCCAGCAGTTACTCAACCCCAGGAACCCGGGAGCAGTACTTC. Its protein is CASSYSTPGTREQYF.

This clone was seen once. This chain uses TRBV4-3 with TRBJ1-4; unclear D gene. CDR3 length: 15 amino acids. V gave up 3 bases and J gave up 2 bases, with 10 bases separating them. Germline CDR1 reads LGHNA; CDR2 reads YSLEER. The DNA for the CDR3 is TGCGCCAGCAGCCATGAAGGGATTACTAATGAAAAACTGTTTTTT. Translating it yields CASSHEGITNEKLFF.

The CDR3 is CASSQGLAGPRSGELFF. CDR3 coding DNA: TGTGCCAGCAGCCAAGGACTAGCGGGGCCCCGATCCGGGGAGCTGTTTTTT. This chain connects TRBV3-1 (or the pseudogene TRBV3-2) to TRBJ2-2, with 11 bases matching TRBD2. The germline CDR1 and CDR2 sequences are LGHDT and YNNKEL (reference sequence). This CDR3 contains 17 residues. With V trimmed by 1 base and J by 6 bases, 7 bases remained unmatched.

The DNA of the CDR3 is TGTGCCTGGAGTGTAACAGGCTCTGGAAACACCATATATTTT. Residues: CAWSVTGSGNTIYF. The chain couples TRBV30 to TRBJ1-3; perhaps TRBD1 as D (5 bases). There are 14 residues in the CDR3. V was clipped by 0 bases and J by 0 bases, with 6 bases between them. Per the germline V gene, CDR1 is GTSNPN and CDR2 is SVGIG (reference sequence).

The CDR3 loop reads CASSLTTSGEQYF. CDR3 DNA sequence: TGTGCCAGCAGCTTAACAACTAGCGGCGAGCAGTACTTC. V gene TRBV11-3 combines with J gene TRBJ2-7; TRBD2 matches 8 bases. After removal of 2 bases from V and 6 bases from J, the junction contained 3 bases not matched to a gene. CDR3 size: 13 residues. Germline CDR1 SGHNT, CDR2 YENEEA. The entire variable domain, with the rest obtained from reference TRBV11-3 and TRBJ2-7, is as follows: EAGVVQSPRYKIIEKKQPVAFWCNPISGHNTLYWYLQNLGQGPELLIRYENEEAVDDSQLPKDRFSAERLKGVDSTLKIQPAELGDSAVYLCASSLTTSGEQYFGPGTRLTVT.

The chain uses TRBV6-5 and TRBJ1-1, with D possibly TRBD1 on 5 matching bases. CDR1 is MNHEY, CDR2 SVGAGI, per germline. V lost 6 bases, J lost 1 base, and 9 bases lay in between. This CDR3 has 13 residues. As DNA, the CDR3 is TGTGCCAGCAGCCGACAGAAGAACACTGAAGCTTTCTTT. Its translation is CASSRQKNTEAFF.

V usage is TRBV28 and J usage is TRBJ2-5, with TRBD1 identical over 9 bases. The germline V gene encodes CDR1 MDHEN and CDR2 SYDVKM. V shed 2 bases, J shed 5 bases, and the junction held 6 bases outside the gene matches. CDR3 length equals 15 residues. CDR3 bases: TGTGCCAGCAGTTTACCGGGACAGGGTCGGGAGACCCAGTACTTC. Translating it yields CASSLPGQGRETQYF.

As DNA, the CDR3 is TGTGCCAGCAGCGTCACCCCCGGGACAGGGGGTACCGGGGAGCTGTTTTTT. Protein sequence: CASSVTPGTGGTGELFF. This chain joins TRBV9 and TRBJ2-2; TRBD1 matches 11 bases. Trimming at V came to 2 bases and at J to 5 bases, leaving 8 bases not matched to a gene. The germline gives CDR1 SGDLS, CDR2 YYNGEE. This CDR3 region has 17 residues.

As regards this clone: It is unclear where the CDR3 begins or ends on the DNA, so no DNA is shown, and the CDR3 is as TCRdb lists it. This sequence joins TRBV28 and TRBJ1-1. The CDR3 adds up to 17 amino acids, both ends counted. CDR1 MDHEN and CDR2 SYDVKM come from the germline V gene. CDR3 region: CASSSSRGGFRNTEAFF.

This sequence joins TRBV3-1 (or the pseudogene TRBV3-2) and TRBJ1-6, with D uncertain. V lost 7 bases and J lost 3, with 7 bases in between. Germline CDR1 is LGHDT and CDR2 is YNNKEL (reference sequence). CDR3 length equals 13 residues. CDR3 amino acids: CASTQLYNSPLHF. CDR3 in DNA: TGTGCCAGCACCCAGCTCTATAATTCACCCCTCCACTTT.

CDR3: CASSAQLGTSYNEQFF. CDR3 nucleotides: TGTGCCAGCAGCGCCCAACTGGGGACCTCCTACAATGAGCAGTTCTTC. V is TRBV9 and J is TRBJ2-1; D possibly uses TRBD1 or TRBD2 (5 bases each). The germline CDR1 and CDR2 sequences are SGDLS and YYNGEE. The CDR3 covers 16 residues. V lost 3 bases and J lost 0, with 13 bases in between.

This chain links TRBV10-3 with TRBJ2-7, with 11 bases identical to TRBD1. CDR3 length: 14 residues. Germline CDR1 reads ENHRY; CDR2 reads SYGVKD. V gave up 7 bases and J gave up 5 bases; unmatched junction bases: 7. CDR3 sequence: CAIKGTGGIDEQYF. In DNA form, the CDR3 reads TGTGCCATCAAAGGGACAGGGGGTATCGACGAGCAGTACTTC.